These T cell receptor beta chains were read from a single sample in a study of blood T cell repertoires in COVID-19. The assay was immunoSEQ multiplex PCR, and TCRdb's table has in-frame clones only and misses some. The sample yields approximately 210,000 clones, less than 90% seen once. What was sequenced was peripheral blood. These receptors all stem from a woman in her seventies with acute or convalescent COVID-19. The CDR3 runs from the conserved cysteine through the conserved F or W. The D gene is left open where the match is weak. Rows give clone size only sometimes, using once, few, many, or a class for an expanded clone.

V gene: TRBV3-1/TRBV3-2; D gene: TRBD1; clone size: once; J gene: TRBJ1-6; CDR3 DNA: TGTGCCAGCAGCCAAGGGGACAGGGGGTGGTATAATTCACCCCTCCACTTT; CDR3 protein: CASSQGDRGWYNSPLHF
V gene: TRBV6-5; D gene: .; clone size: few; J gene: TRBJ1-1; CDR3 DNA: TGTGCCAGCAGGCCCCCGGGACTCTTAATGGGAGCTTTCTTT; CDR3 protein: CASRPPGLLMGAFF
V gene: TRBV5-4; D gene: TRBD1; clone size: .; J gene: TRBJ1-2; CDR3 DNA: TGTGCCAGCAGCCCTCCCGGGACAGGGACGTACTATGGCTACACCTTC; CDR3 protein: CASSPPGTGTYYGYTF
V gene: TRBV6-5; D gene: TRBD1; clone size: .; J gene: TRBJ1-6; CDR3 DNA: TGTGCCAGCAAAATCGGACAGGGGGGTAATTCACCCCTCCACTTT; CDR3 protein: CASKIGQGGNSPLHF
V gene: TRBV3-1/TRBV3-2; D gene: .; clone size: few; J gene: TRBJ1-2; CDR3 DNA: TGTGCCAGCAGCCAAGATTCCAGGAACCCCTATGGCTACACCTTC; CDR3 protein: CASSQDSRNPYGYTF
V gene: TRBV5-1; D gene: TRBD1; clone size: .; J gene: TRBJ1-4; CDR3 DNA: TGCGCCAGCAGCTTGGCCGGGACAGATAATGAAAAACTGTTTTTT; CDR3 protein: CASSLAGTDNEKLFF
V gene: TRBV3-1/TRBV3-2; D gene: .; clone size: .; J gene: TRBJ2-2; CDR3 DNA: TGTGCCAGCAGCCAGGATCGGACTGCGGGGCCCGGGGAGCTGTTTTTT; CDR3 protein: CASSQDRTAGPGELFF
V gene: TRBV12-5; D gene: .; clone size: .; J gene: TRBJ2-1; CDR3 DNA: TGTGCTAGTGGTTTAGAAACAGGGCAGTTCTTC; CDR3 protein: CASGLETGQFF
V gene: TRBV27; D gene: TRBD1; clone size: .; J gene: TRBJ2-2; CDR3 DNA: TGTGCCAGCAGTTGGGACAGTTTTCCGTCGAACACCGGGGAGCTGTTTTTT; CDR3 protein: CASSWDSFPSNTGELFF
V gene: TRBV7-2; D gene: .; clone size: .; J gene: TRBJ2-7; CDR3 DNA: TGTGCCAGCAGCTTAGCCCGAGGGAGGGAGCAGTACTTC; CDR3 protein: CASSLARGREQYF
V gene: TRBV28; D gene: TRBD2; clone size: .; J gene: TRBJ2-3; CDR3 DNA: TGTGCCAGCAGTCCTCCGGGACTAGCTCAGTATTTT; CDR3 protein: CASSPPGLAQYF
V gene: TRBV5-1; D gene: TRBD1; clone size: .; J gene: TRBJ2-1; CDR3 DNA: TGCGCCAGCACGATCGGGACAGTGACCATCAATGAGCAGTTCTTC; CDR3 protein: CASTIGTVTINEQFF
V gene: TRBV28; D gene: .; clone size: .; J gene: TRBJ1-5; CDR3 DNA: TGTGCCAGCCGGGAAAGGTTCGGCAATCAGCCCCAGCATTTT; CDR3 protein: CASRERFGNQPQHF
V gene: TRBV6-2/TRBV6-3; D gene: .; clone size: few; J gene: TRBJ2-7; CDR3 DNA: TGTGCCAGCAGTACCTTCTTAACAGGGTTCGGCGAGCAGTACTTC; CDR3 protein: CASSTFLTGFGEQYF
V gene: TRBV6-5; D gene: .; clone size: .; J gene: TRBJ1-6; CDR3 DNA: TGTGCCAGTTCAGGTCCTAATAATTCACCCCTCCACTTT; CDR3 protein: CASSGPNNSPLHF
V gene: TRBV5-4; D gene: .; clone size: .; J gene: TRBJ2-3; CDR3 DNA: TGTGCCAGCAGCTTTGGAGGAAACTTACGAGATACGCAGTATTTT; CDR3 protein: CASSFGGNLRDTQYF
V gene: TRBV5-1; D gene: .; clone size: .; J gene: TRBJ1-1; CDR3 DNA: TGCGCCAGCAGCTGGGGGACACCTACTGAAGCTTTCTTT; CDR3 protein: CASSWGTPTEAFF
V gene: TRBV3-1/TRBV3-2; D gene: TRBD1; clone size: .; J gene: TRBJ1-6; CDR3 DNA: TGTGCCAGCAGCCAAATGGGGCAGGGGGTCGGGTATTCACCCCTCCACTTT; CDR3 protein: CASSQMGQGVGYSPLHF
V gene: TRBV28; D gene: TRBD1; clone size: .; J gene: TRBJ1-3; CDR3 DNA: TGTGCCAGCAGTTTCCGTCCTGGACAGGGAGGAAGGGGCTCTGGAAACACCATATATTTT; CDR3 protein: CASSFRPGQGGRGSGNTIYF
V gene: TRBV4-3; D gene: .; clone size: .; J gene: TRBJ2-7; CDR3 DNA: TGCGCCAGCAGCCAAGAACCCGGGAGCTCCTACGAGCAGTACTTC; CDR3 protein: CASSQEPGSSYEQYF
V gene: TRBV18; D gene: .; clone size: .; J gene: TRBJ2-1; CDR3 DNA: TGTGCCAGCTCACTAACGCGTTCCCCCCGGGGAAGCAATGAGCAGTTCTTC; CDR3 protein: CASSLTRSPRGSNEQFF
V gene: TRBV20-1; D gene: .; clone size: .; J gene: TRBJ2-5; CDR3 DNA: TGCAGTGCTAGTCCTCCCCCCGTAATGGGCGCCTATGAAGAGACCCAGTACTTC; CDR3 protein: CSASPPPVMGAYEETQYF
V gene: TRBV10-1; D gene: .; clone size: .; J gene: TRBJ2-7; CDR3 DNA: TGCGCCAGCAGTGAGGGACATGCCTACGAGCAGTACTTC; CDR3 protein: CASSEGHAYEQYF
V gene: TRBV5-1; D gene: .; clone size: .; J gene: TRBJ2-7; CDR3 DNA: TGCGCCAGCAGCATAACCGGGAGCATTCCCTACGAGCAGTACTTC; CDR3 protein: CASSITGSIPYEQYF
V gene: TRBV5-6; D gene: .; clone size: .; J gene: TRBJ1-2; CDR3 DNA: TGTGCCAGCAGCTTTGCGGCAGGGCATGGCTACACCTTC; CDR3 protein: CASSFAAGHGYTF
V gene: TRBV6-1; D gene: .; clone size: .; J gene: TRBJ2-1; CDR3 DNA: TGTGCCAGCAGGCCTCGGGACTCTTCCTACAATGAGCAGTTCTTC; CDR3 protein: CASRPRDSSYNEQFF
V gene: TRBV19; D gene: TRBD1; clone size: .; J gene: TRBJ2-3; CDR3 DNA: TGTGCCAGTAGTACCTTCGACAGGGGACTCACAGATACGCAGTATTTT; CDR3 protein: CASSTFDRGLTDTQYF
V gene: TRBV2; D gene: TRBD2; clone size: many; J gene: TRBJ2-7; CDR3 DNA: TGTGCCAGCAGTGAAGCGCGGGCTAGCGGGAGCGGGGAGCAGTACTTC; CDR3 protein: CASSEARASGSGEQYF
V gene: TRBV5-6; D gene: .; clone size: .; J gene: TRBJ1-1; CDR3 DNA: TGTGCCAGCAGCTCAGGGGAGACTGAAGCTTTCTTT; CDR3 protein: CASSSGETEAFF
V gene: TRBV18; D gene: TRBD1; clone size: .; J gene: TRBJ2-6; CDR3 DNA: TGTGCCAGCTCACCGGGACAGGGGGCTGGAGGGGCCAACGTCCTGACTTTC; CDR3 protein: CASSPGQGAGGANVLTF
V gene: TRBV2; D gene: .; clone size: .; J gene: TRBJ1-1; CDR3 DNA: TGTGCCAGCAGTTTCAGTCGCGAAGCTTTCTTT; CDR3 protein: CASSFSREAFF
V gene: TRBV12-3/TRBV12-4; D gene: .; clone size: .; J gene: TRBJ1-1; CDR3 DNA: TGTGCCAGCAGTTTGGGAGAGACTGAAGCTTTCTTT; CDR3 protein: CASSLGETEAFF
V gene: TRBV18; D gene: TRBD1; clone size: few; J gene: TRBJ1-2; CDR3 DNA: TGTGCCAGCTCACCAAGAACAGGGGGCCACTATGGCTACACCTTC; CDR3 protein: CASSPRTGGHYGYTF
V gene: TRBV27; D gene: TRBD1; clone size: .; J gene: TRBJ1-5; CDR3 DNA: TGTGCCAGCAGCAGAGGGACAGGGGGCTCTTTTAATCAGCCCCAGCATTTT; CDR3 protein: CASSRGTGGSFNQPQHF
V gene: TRBV7-2; D gene: .; clone size: .; J gene: TRBJ2-5; CDR3 DNA: TGTGCCAGCAGCTTAGTCGGGACCCAGTACTTC; CDR3 protein: CASSLVGTQYF
V gene: TRBV5-1; D gene: TRBD1; clone size: .; J gene: TRBJ2-2; CDR3 DNA: TGCGCCAGCAGCGCAACGGGACAGACTAACACCGGGGAGCTGTTTTTT; CDR3 protein: CASSATGQTNTGELFF
V gene: TRBV18; D gene: .; clone size: .; J gene: TRBJ1-2; CDR3 DNA: TGTGCCAGCTCACTTGACAGGCTGACTAACTATGGCTACACCTTC; CDR3 protein: CASSLDRLTNYGYTF
V gene: TRBV5-4; D gene: .; clone size: .; J gene: TRBJ1-2; CDR3 DNA: TGTGCCAGCAGCCCCACCCCGGGGAGGGAGGGCTACACCTTC; CDR3 protein: CASSPTPGREGYTF
V gene: TRBV5-6; D gene: TRBD1; clone size: once; J gene: TRBJ1-1; CDR3 DNA: TGTGCCAGCAGCTCAGACAGGGGGCGATTCACTGAAGCTTTCTTT; CDR3 protein: CASSSDRGRFTEAFF
V gene: TRBV5-1; D gene: .; clone size: once; J gene: TRBJ1-3; CDR3 DNA: TGCGCCAGCAGCTTGGGGACGACAGCCCTCTCTGGAAACACCATATATTTT; CDR3 protein: CASSLGTTALSGNTIYF
V gene: TRBV29-1; D gene: TRBD2; clone size: few; J gene: TRBJ2-7; CDR3 DNA: TGCAGCGTTGCCGGCGGGGGTTTTTCCTACGAGCAGTACTTC; CDR3 protein: CSVAGGGFSYEQYF
V gene: TRBV19; D gene: .; clone size: .; J gene: TRBJ1-4; CDR3 DNA: TGTGCCAGTAGTATAAGGTTGGGGCCTAATGAAAAACTGTTTTTT; CDR3 protein: CASSIRLGPNEKLFF